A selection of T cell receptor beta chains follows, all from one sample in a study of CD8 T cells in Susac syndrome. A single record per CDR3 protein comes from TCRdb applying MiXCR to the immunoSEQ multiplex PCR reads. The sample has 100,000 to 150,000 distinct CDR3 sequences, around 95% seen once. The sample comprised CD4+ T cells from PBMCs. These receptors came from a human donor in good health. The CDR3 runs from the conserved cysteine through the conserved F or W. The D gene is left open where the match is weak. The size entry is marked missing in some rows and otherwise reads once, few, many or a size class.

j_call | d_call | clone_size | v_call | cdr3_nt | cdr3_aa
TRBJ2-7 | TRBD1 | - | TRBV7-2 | TGTGCCAGCAGAAAGCGACCCGGGACAGCTGACTACGAGCAGTACTTC | CASRKRPGTADYEQYF
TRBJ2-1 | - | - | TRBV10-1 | TGCGCCAGCAGTGAGTCATACAATGAGCAGTTCTTC | CASSESYNEQFF
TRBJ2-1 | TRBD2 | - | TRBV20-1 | TGCAGTGCTAGAGGCCTGGGGAGCGGGATGGGCTCCTACAATGAGCAGTTCTTC | CSARGLGSGMGSYNEQFF
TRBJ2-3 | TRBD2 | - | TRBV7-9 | TGTGCCAGCAGCTTTACACGGGAGGGTGGAGATACGCAGTATTTT | CASSFTREGGDTQYF
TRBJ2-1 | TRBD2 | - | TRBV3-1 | TGTGCCAGCAGTAGCGGGTTCTCCTACAATGAGCAGTTCTTC | CASSSGFSYNEQFF
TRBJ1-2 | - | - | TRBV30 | TGTGCCTGGAGTGTCAACTATGGCTACACCTTC | CAWSVNYGYTF
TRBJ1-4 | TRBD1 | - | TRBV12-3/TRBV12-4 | TGTGCCAGCAGCCGCACAGGGGATACTAATGAAAAACTGTTTTTT | CASSRTGDTNEKLFF
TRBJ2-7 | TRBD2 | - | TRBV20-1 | TGCAGTGCTAGATACCCGGGAATAGCGGGAGGCGAGCAGTACTTC | CSARYPGIAGGEQYF
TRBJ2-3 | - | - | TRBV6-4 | TGTGCCAGCAGTGTAAGGGTCCCGCCTGATACGCAGTATTTT | CASSVRVPPDTQYF
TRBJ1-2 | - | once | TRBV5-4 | TGTGCCAGCAGCTTGAAAGGCGGCTATGGCTACACCTTC | CASSLKGGYGYTF
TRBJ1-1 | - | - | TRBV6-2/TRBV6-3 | TGTGCCAGCAGTTACTCTTCGGACTGGAACACTGAAGCTTTCTTT | CASSYSSDWNTEAFF
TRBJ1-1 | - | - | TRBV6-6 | TGTGCCAGCAGATTCCCGGGACAATTGACTCCTAAAGCTTTCTTT | CASRFPGQLTPKAFF
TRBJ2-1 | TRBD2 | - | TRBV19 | TGTGCCAGTAGTATACTAGCGGGAGGAGTGGGTGAGCAGTTCTTC | CASSILAGGVGEQFF
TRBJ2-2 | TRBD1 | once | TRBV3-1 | TGTGCCAGCAGCCAGCCTCCGGGACAGGGTCCAAACACCGGGGAGCTGTTTTTT | CASSQPPGQGPNTGELFF
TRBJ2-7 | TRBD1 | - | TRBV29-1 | TGCAGCGTCCGCCGGGACAGAAGCTCCTACGAGCAGTACTTC | CSVRRDRSSYEQYF
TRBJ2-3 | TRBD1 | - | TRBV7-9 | TGTGCCAGCAGCTCGGGACAGGGTATCGCAGATACGCAGTATTTT | CASSSGQGIADTQYF
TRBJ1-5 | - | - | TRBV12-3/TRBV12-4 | TGTGCCAGCAGTTTAGCGATAGATCAGCCCCAGCATTTT | CASSLAIDQPQHF
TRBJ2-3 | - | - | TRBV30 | TGTGCCTGGAGCGATATGAGCGGGCTCACGGGAAGAACGCAGTATTTT | CAWSDMSGLTGRTQYF
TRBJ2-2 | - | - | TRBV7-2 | TGTGCCAGCAGCTCCCGGGTTTTCACCGGGGAGCTGTTTTTT | CASSSRVFTGELFF
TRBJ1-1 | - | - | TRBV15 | TGTGCCACCAGCAGAGATGGAGACAGAGCGAGCACTGAAGCTTTCTTT | CATSRDGDRASTEAFF
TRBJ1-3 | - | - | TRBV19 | TGTGCCAGTAAGCCCCGAACAGCCGTCTCTGGAAACACCATATATTTT | CASKPRTAVSGNTIYF
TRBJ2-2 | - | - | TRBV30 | TGTGCCTGGCAAGGGGTGGAGAACACCGGGGAGCTGTTTTTT | CAWQGVENTGELFF
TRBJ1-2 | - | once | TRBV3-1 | TGTGCCAGCAGCCAAGGGGATTTGTACTATGGCTACACCTTC | CASSQGDLYYGYTF
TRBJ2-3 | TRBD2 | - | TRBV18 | TGTGCCAGCTCACCGGTGGTAGGACTAGCGGGAGATCAGCAAGCAGATACGCAGTATTTT | CASSPVVGLAGDQQADTQYF
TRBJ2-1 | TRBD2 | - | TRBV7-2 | TGTGCCAGCAGCTTAGGACTAGCGACGGACAATGAGCAGTTCTTC | CASSLGLATDNEQFF
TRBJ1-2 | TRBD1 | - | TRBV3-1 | TGTGCCAGCAGCCGAGACAGGGTTGCGGGAGGCTACACCTTC | CASSRDRVAGGYTF
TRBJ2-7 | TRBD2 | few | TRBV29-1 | TGCAGCGTTGAAAGGGGTCTAGCGGGAGTCTACGAGCAGTACTTC | CSVERGLAGVYEQYF
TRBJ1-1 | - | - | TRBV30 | TGTGCCTGGAGTATCAGGGAGAGGAACACTGAAGCTTTCTTT | CAWSIRERNTEAFF
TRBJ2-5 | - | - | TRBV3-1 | TGTGCCAGCAGCCAAGGAAACGGGATGCAAGAGACCCAGTACTTC | CASSQGNGMQETQYF
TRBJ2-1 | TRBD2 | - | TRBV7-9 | TGTGCCAGCAGCCTGGGGAGGGGTACGTACAATGAGCAGTTCTTC | CASSLGRGTYNEQFF
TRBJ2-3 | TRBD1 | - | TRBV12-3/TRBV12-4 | TGTGCCAGCAGTCCACAGGGGAACACAGATACGCAGTATTTT | CASSPQGNTDTQYF
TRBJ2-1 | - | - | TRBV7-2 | TGTGCCAGCAGCTTAGAACCGTCGACCTACAATGAGCAGTTCTTC | CASSLEPSTYNEQFF
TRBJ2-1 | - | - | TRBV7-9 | TGTGCCAGCCGCGGGGCCGGGAGCTCCTACAATGAGCAGTTCTTC | CASRGAGSSYNEQFF
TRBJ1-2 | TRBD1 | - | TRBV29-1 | TGCAGCGTCACCCGGGACAGGTCATATGGCTACACCTTC | CSVTRDRSYGYTF
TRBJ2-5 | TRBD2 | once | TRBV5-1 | TGCGCCAGCAGCTTGGTCCTAGCGGGAGGCATCCAAGAGACCCAGTACTTC | CASSLVLAGGIQETQYF
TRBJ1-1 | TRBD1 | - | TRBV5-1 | TGCGCCAGCACCTTAACCGGGACAGGGGGCTCGAATTCTGAAGCTTTCTTT | CASTLTGTGGSNSEAFF
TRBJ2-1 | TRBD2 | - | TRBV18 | TGTGCCAGCTCACCCCCGGGACTAGCGGGAGGTTCCAGGGAGCAGTTCTTC | CASSPPGLAGGSREQFF
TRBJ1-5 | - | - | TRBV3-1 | TGTGCCAGCAGCCAGTTCAGACCGGATGGCCTTAGCAATCAGCCCCAGCATTTT | CASSQFRPDGLSNQPQHF
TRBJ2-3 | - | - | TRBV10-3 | TGTGCCATCAGTGAGGCCAACCCAGGGAGGGATACGCAGTATTTT | CAISEANPGRDTQYF
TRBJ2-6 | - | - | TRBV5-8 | TGTGCCAGCAGCTTGGGCTGGGATCTCCGCTCTGGGGCCAACGTCCTGACTTTC | CASSLGWDLRSGANVLTF
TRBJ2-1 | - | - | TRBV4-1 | TGCGCCAGCAGCCATGGACGGCACAATGAGCAGTTCTTC | CASSHGRHNEQFF
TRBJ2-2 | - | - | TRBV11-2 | TGTGCCAGCAGCCCGAGGGCGCAGTTAACCGGGGAGCTGTTTTTT | CASSPRAQLTGELFF
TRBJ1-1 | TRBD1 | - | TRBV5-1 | TGCGCCAGCAGCCAACAGGGGGGATGGGACACTGAAGCTTTCTTT | CASSQQGGWDTEAFF
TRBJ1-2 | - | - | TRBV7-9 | TGTGCCAGCAGCGGGGAAGGCTATGGCTACACCTTC | CASSGEGYGYTF
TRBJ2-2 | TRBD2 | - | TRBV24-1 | TGTGCCACCAGTCCGAGGTCGGCTAGCGGACTCGGGGAGCTGTTTTTT | CATSPRSASGLGELFF
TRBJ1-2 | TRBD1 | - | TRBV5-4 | TGTGCCAGCAGCCCTCCGGGACAGCTGGGAGGCTACACCTTC | CASSPPGQLGGYTF
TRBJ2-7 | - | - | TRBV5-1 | TGCGCCAGCAGTTCTCGGGGGATAAGCTCCTACGAGCAGTACTTC | CASSSRGISSYEQYF
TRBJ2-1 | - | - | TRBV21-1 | TGTGCCAGCAGCATTCCCGAAGCGATGTATGAGCAGTTCTTC | CASSIPEAMYEQFF
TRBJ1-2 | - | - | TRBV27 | TGTGCCAGCAGTTCCAGACAGCCTCTGGGCTACACCTTC | CASSSRQPLGYTF
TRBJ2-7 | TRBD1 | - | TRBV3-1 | TGTGCCAGCAGCCAGCCCGACAGGGACGTCTACGAGCAGTACTTC | CASSQPDRDVYEQYF
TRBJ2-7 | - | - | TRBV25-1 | TGTGCCAGCAGTGCTTGGACACCCGGCACCGAGCAGTACTTC | CASSAWTPGTEQYF
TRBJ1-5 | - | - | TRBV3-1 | TGTGCCAGCAGCCAAACGACATTTAGCAATCAGCCCCAGCATTTT | CASSQTTFSNQPQHF
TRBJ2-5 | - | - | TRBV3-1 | TGTGCCAGCAGCCAAGATCGAACAGATTACCAAGAGACCCAGTACTTC | CASSQDRTDYQETQYF
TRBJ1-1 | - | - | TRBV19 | TGTGCCAGTAGTATAGCCGTAAAAGGGACTGAAGCTTTCTTT | CASSIAVKGTEAFF